This section outlines one T cell receptor (beta chain) sequence together with its context. The target of this receptor is not known. No qualities accompany the bases; no much larger clone lies one base away. There are 15 amino acids in the CDR3, from cysteine to phenylalanine inclusive. Kept here is only the CDR3 DNA, which spans 45 bases and is read in frame from base 1. V drops 1 base and J drops 2 bases, leaving 12 bases in between. CDR1 and CDR2 are drawn from the germline V gene (reference sequence): MNHEY, SMNVEV. These data belong to a study of T cell responses to AZD1222 COVID-19 vaccine (dated by TCRdb to the early 2020s). Regarding the complete study: A total of around 240 trial participants underwent TCR sequencing, of whom 200 to 220 received two doses of AZD1222 and some 26 received two doses of the MenACWY control vaccine. Trial participants were enrolled by age into subgroups of 18-55, 56-69 and 70-plus years, and around 150, 28 and 57 TCR-sequenced participants, respectively, were included in these subgroups.

Broader findings and caveats from the paper: Vaccine-associated CD4 TCRs spanned the whole spike protein, with dominant responses in regions 160-218 and 743-854. Because no day 14 peak-response samples were available, repertoires were characterized only after the peak T cell response. Conclusions about previously exposed vaccinees were limited because only six AZD1222 recipients were SARS-CoV-2 seropositive at baseline. In the small 56-69-year group, the increase in depth fell short of significance, most likely because of low power. Reportedly, close to half of the unique spike-specific TCRs recognized epitopes lying outside the regions that are mutated in the B.1.351 and B.1.1.7 variants. Participants were mostly white British and included more females than males, and it was suggested by the authors that clonal diversity may have been underestimated. After two AZD1222 doses, spike-specific TCR breadth and depth were significantly higher than at day 0 and than in MenACWY recipients.

The CDR3 regions of human TCRbeta chains were subjected to immunosequencing. The study's processing was this. Repertoire TCRs were matched against a reference library of SARS-CoV-2-specific TCRs generated with the MIRA antigen-specificity platform. Breadth was defined as the fraction of unique TCRs that were SARS-CoV-2-associated, and depth was defined as the fraction of total T cells that were SARS-CoV-2-associated. Using the MIRA data, each spike-specific TCR was assigned both to the spike region to which the TCR was reactive and to a CD4 or CD8 class. Log10-transformed breadth and depth values were compared by one-way ANOVA with Sidak's multiple comparisons tests. TCRdb stores this immuneACCESS table with in-frame sequences only. Part of the clones is absent; in the studies checked, under half of the shortfall reflects unresolved V genes, and no reason is known for the rest. The D gene and trimming were derived from the DNA, and the V and J assignments and clone size from that table. The sample data list some 80,000 clones, and about 80% of these were observed just once. 25% to 30% of the sample belongs to the ten largest clones.

Per the publication, the time point label means: about 28 days (+/-7) after the second vaccine dose. Per the publication, the treatment or condition label means: meningococcal conjugate vaccine given as trial control. The vaccinee samples were drawn from two UK trials, COV001 and COV002, one of which was a single-blind randomized controlled phase 2/3 trial testing AZD1222 (ChAdOx1 nCoV-19) in healthy adults. For TCRbeta chain sequencing, PBMC samples from trial participants were taken at day 0 and at day 28 after the second dose. This TCR was recovered from an adult who received the MenACWY meningococcal vaccine as a control. The V and J genes are TRBV27 and TRBJ2-7, with TRBD2 as a weak D call on 7 bases. Specimen: peripheral blood, collected 28 days after the second dose of the MenACWY control vaccine. The CDR3 protein: CASSLWGGAPYEQYF. The DNA is TGTGCCAGCAGTTTATGGGGGGGCGCCCCCTACGAGCAGTACTTC.